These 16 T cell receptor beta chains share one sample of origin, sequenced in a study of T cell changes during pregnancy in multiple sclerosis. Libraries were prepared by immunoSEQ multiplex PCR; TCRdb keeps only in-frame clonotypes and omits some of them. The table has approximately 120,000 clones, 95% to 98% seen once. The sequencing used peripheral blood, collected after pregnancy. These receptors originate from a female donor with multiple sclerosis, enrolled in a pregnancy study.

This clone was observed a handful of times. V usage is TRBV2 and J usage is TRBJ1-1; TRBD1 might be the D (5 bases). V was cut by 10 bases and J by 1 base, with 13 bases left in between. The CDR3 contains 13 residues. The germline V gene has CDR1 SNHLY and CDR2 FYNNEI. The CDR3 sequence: CANSWGGNTEAFF. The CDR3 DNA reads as TGTGCCAACTCATGGGGGGGGAACACTGAAGCTTTCTTT.

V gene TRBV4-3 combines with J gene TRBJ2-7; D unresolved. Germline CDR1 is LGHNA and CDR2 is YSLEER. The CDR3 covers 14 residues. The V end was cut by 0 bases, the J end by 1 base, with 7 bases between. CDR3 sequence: CASSQEFGSYEQYF. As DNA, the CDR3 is TGCGCCAGCAGCCAAGAGTTCGGGTCCTACGAGCAGTACTTC.

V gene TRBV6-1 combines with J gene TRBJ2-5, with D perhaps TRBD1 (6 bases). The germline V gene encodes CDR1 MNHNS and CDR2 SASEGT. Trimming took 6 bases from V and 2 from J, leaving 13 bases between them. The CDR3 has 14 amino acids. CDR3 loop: CASRLRQVQETQYF. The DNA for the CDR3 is TGTGCCAGCAGACTTAGACAGGTACAAGAGACCCAGTACTTC.

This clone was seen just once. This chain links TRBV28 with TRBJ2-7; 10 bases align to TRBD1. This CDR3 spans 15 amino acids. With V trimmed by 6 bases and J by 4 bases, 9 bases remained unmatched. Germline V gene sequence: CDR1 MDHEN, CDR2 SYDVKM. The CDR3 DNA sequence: TGTGCCAGCAGCCCTCCCCGACAGGGGGCATACGAGCAGTACTTC. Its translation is CASSPPRQGAYEQYF.

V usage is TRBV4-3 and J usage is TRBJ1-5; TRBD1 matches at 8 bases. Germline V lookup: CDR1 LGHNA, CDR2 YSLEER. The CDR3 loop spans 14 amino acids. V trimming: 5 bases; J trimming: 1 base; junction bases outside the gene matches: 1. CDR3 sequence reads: CASSWDRSNQPQHF. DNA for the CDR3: TGCGCCAGCAGCTGGGACAGGAGCAATCAGCCCCAGCATTTT.

As DNA, the CDR3 is TGTGCCAGCAGTTTATGGCGGGGGGATGGCTACACCTTC. Protein product: CASSLWRGDGYTF. The chain links TRBV28 to TRBJ1-2; D is possibly TRBD1 (5 bases). V gave up 0 bases and J gave up 6 bases, with 8 bases separating them. The CDR3 is 13 residues long. Germline V gene data show CDR1 as MDHEN and CDR2 as SYDVKM.

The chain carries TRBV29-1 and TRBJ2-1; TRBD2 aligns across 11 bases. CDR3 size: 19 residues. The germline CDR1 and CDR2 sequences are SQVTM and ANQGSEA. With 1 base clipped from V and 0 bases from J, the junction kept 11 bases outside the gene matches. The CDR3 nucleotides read TGCAGCGTTGAAGGACCCCTAGCGGGAGGAGGAAACTCCTACAATGAGCAGTTCTTC. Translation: CSVEGPLAGGGNSYNEQFF.

CDR3 region: CASSSRDRGGYEQYF. The CDR3 bases are TGTGCCAGCAGCTCGCGGGACAGGGGGGGATACGAGCAGTACTTC. V gene TRBV7-9 combines with J gene TRBJ2-7; 11 bases map to TRBD1. This CDR3 comprises 15 residues. V lost 4 bases to trimming and J lost 4 bases; unmatched junction nucleotides: 6. Germline-derived CDR1 and CDR2 are SEHNR and FQNEAQ (reference sequence).

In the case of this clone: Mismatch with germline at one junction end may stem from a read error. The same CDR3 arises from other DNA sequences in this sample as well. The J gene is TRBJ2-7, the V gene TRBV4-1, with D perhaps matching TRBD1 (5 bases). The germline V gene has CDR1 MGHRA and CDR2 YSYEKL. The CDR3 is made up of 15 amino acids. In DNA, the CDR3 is TGCGCCAGCAGCCAAGATGGGGCCGGGTACTACGAGCAGTATTTC. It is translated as CASSQDGAGYYEQYF.

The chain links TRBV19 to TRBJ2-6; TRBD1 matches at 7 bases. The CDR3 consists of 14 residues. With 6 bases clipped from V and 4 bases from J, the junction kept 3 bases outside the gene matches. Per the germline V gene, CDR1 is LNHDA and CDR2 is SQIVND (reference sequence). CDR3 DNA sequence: TGTGCCAGTAGGACAGGGACAGGGGCCAACGTCCTGACTTTC. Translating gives CASRTGTGANVLTF. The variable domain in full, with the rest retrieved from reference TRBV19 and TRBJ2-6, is DGGITQSPKYLFRKEGQNVTLSCEQNLNHDAMYWYRQDPGQGLRLIYYSQIVNDFQKGDIAEGYSVSREKKESFPLTVTSAQKNPTAFYLCASRTGTGANVLTFGAGSRLTVL.

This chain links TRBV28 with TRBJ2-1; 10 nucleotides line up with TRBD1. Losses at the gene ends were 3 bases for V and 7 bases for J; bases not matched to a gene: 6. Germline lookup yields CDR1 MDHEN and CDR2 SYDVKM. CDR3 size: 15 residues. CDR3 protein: CASSLFGQGENEQFF. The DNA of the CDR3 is TGTGCCAGCAGTTTGTTCGGACAGGGGGAGAATGAGCAGTTCTTC.

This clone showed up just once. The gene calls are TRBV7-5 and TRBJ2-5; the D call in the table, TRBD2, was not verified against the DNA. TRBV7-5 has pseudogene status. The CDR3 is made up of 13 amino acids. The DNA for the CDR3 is TGTGCCAGAAGCTTAGCACTAGGTGTGACCCAGTACTTC. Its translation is CARSLALGVTQYF.

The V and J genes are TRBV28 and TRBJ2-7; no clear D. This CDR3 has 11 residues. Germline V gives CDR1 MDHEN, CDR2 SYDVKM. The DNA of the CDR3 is TGTGCAATATCTATTGAAAAAGAGCAGTACTTC. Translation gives CAISIEKEQYF. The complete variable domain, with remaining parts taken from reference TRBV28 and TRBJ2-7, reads DVKVTQSSRYLVKRTGEKVFLECVQDMDHENMFWYRQDPGLGLRLIYFSYDVKMKEKGDIPEGYSVSREKKERFSLILESASTNQTSMYLCAISIEKEQYFGPGTRLTVT.

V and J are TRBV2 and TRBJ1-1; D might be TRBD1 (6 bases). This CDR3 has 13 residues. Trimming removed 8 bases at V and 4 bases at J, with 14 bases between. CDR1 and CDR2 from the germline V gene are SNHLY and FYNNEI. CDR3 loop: CASPRGRGTEAFF. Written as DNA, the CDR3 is TGTGCCAGCCCCAGGGGCCGGGGCACTGAAGCTTTCTTT.

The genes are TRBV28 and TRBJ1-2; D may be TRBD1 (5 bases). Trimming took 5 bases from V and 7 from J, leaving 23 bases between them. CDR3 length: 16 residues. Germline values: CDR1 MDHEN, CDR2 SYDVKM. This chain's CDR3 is CASSIPAGVLGGGYTF. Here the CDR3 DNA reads TGTGCCAGCAGTATTCCCGCGGGGGTTCTAGGAGGTGGCTACACCTTC.

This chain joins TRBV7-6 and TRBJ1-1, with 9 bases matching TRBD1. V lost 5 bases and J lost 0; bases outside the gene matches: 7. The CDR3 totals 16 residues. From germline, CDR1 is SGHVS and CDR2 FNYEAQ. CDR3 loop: CASSDTGGRMNTEAFF. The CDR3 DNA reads TGTGCCAGCAGCGATACAGGGGGCCGGATGAACACTGAAGCTTTCTTT.